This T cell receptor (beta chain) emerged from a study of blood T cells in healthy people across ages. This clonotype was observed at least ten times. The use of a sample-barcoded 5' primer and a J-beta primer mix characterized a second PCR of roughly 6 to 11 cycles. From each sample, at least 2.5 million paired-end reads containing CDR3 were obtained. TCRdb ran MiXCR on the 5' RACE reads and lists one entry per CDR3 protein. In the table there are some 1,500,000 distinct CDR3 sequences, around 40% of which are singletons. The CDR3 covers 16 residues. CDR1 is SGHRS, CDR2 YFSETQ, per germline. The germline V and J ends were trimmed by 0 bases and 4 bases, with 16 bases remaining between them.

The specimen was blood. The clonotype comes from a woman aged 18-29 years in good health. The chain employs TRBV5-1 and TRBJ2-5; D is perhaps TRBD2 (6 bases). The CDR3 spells CASSLAADSGGETQYF. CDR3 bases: TGCGCCAGCAGCTTGGCCGCTGATAGCGGCGGAGAGACCCAGTACTTC.